This T cell receptor (beta chain) was sequenced during a study of T-cell memory formation after mild COVID-19. Findings and caveats of the study: Some clones that responded turned up in pre-infection memory, which suggests that cross-reactive memory joined in. Largely, contracting CD4+ clones fell within CM and EM, and contracting CD8+ clones within EMRA.

TCRdb reprocessed the 5' RACE reads via MiXCR and lists one record per CDR3 protein. Counted here are around 400,000 distinct CDR3 sequences, 20% to 30% occurring once; the ten biggest clones make up around 8.7%. Notes on this clonotype: Its antigen is not identified.

This CDR3 contains 14 residues. V shed 6 bases and J 4 bases; nucleotides not matched to a gene: 4. This TCR was recovered from an adult woman who had mild COVID-19 (a few samples of this study predate the infection). Cell type and time point are not known. This chain links TRBV12-3 or TRBV12-4 with TRBJ1-4; 8 bases line up with TRBD1. Sequencing used PBMCs or a T cell subset sorted from them (not recorded which). The CDR3 DNA reads TGTGCCAGCAGAGCTGGACAGGGTAATGAAAAACTGTTTTTT. This codes for CASRAGQGNEKLFF.